The source of this T cell receptor (beta chain) is a study of Ad26.COV2.S vaccination and SARS-CoV-2 variants. Looking at the study overall: Dosing was one shot or two shots 56 days apart. Notes on the study in general: It was reported that spike-specific CD8+ and CD4+ T cell responses were substantially broad after vaccination.

Profiling relied on immunoSEQ multiplex PCR, and the TCRdb table lists in-frame clones only, not all of them. The sample has around 300,000 clones, 75% to 90% seen once. With regard to this clone: Antigen unknown.

The V gene lost 8 bases and the J gene lost 3 bases, with 13 bases spanning the gap. This CDR3 contains 13 residues. Germline V CDR1 and CDR2: WSHSY, SAAADI. Treatment of the sample: around 19 received Ad26.COV2.S at low or high dose, single or two shots; a few received placebo; per-sample allocation not given. Vaccine and placebo recipients were sampled on day 63 after the first injection. Within Boston, the person who donated was an adult of 18-55 years. Vaccination employed an Ad26 vector expressing the Wuhan-strain SARS-CoV-2 spike. Sequencing was performed on peripheral blood, taken in a trial of Ad26.COV2.S vaccine versus placebo. The clonotype comes from a person aged 18 to 59 who received the Ad26.COV2.S COVID-19 vaccine or a placebo. The chain is built from TRBV10-2 and TRBJ2-5; TRBD1 is a possible D gene (5 bases). The CDR3 sequence: CASEEQGKETQYF. The CDR3, as DNA: TGCGCCAGCGAGGAGCAGGGAAAAGAGACCCAGTACTTC.